The entry below gives a single T cell receptor (beta chain) sequence along with its context. This record comes from a study of blood T cell repertoires in COVID-19. The germline CDR1 and CDR2 sequences are SGHAT and FQNNGV. After removal of 6 bases from V and 8 bases from J, the junction contained 18 bases not matched to a gene. This CDR3 contains 17 residues. TCRdb's copy holds only in-frame clones and misses some; the assay was immunoSEQ multiplex PCR. The sample records a few hundred thousand clones, 65% to 90% being singletons. Input material: peripheral blood. The receptor comes from a woman aged 40 to 50 who had recovered from COVID-19. The chain uses TRBV11-2 and TRBJ2-1, with 8 bases that match TRBD1. The CDR3 sequence: CASSQNLQGGIQYEQFF. The CDR3 DNA reads as TGTGCCAGCAGTCAGAACCTACAGGGGGGCATACAATATGAGCAGTTCTTC.